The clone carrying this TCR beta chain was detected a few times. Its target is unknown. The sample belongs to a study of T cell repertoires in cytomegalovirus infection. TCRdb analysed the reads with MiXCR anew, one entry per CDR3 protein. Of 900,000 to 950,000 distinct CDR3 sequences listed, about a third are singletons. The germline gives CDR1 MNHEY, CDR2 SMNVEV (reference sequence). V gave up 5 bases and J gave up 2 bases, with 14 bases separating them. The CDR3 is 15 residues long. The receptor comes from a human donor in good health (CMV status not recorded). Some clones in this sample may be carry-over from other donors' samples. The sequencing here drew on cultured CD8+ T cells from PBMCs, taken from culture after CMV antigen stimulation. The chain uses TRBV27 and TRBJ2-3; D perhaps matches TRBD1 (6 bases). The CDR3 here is CASSEQGLSTDTQYF. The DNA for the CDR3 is TGTGCCAGCAGTGAACAGGGCCTATCCACAGATACGCAGTATTTT.